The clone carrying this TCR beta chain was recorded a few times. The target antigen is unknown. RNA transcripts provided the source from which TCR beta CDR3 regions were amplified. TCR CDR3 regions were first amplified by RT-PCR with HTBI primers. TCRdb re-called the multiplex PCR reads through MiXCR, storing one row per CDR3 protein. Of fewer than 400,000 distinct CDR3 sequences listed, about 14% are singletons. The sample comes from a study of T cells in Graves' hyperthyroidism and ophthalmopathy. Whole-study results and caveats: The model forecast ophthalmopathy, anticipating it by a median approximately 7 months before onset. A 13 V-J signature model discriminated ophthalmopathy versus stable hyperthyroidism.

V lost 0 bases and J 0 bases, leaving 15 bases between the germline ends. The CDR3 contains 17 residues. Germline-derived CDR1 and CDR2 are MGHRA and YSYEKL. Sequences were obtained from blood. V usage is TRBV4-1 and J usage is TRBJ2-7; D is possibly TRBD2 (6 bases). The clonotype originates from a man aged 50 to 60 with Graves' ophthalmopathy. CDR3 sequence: CASSQDRRLGGSYEQYF. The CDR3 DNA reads TGCGCCAGCAGCCAAGATCGTAGGCTGGGAGGCTCCTACGAGCAGTACTTC.